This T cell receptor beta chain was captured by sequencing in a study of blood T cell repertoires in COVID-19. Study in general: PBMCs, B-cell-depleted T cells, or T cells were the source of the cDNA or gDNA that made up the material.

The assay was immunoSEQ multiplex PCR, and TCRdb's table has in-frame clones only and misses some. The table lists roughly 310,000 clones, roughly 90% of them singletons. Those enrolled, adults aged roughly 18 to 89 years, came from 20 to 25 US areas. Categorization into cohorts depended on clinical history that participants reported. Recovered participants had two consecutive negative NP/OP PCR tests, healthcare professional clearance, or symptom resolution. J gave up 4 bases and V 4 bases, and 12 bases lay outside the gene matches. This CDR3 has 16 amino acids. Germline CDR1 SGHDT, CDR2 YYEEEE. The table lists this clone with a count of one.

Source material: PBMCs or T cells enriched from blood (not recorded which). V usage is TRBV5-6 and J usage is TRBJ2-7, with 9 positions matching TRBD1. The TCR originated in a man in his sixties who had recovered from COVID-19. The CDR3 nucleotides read TGTGCCAGCAGCAGAGCAATCGGGACAGGGCATTACGAGCAGTACTTC. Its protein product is CASSRAIGTGHYEQYF.